Given below is one T cell receptor (beta chain) in context. The antigen is undetermined. This specimen comes from a study of cytomegalovirus exposure and HLA in healthy donors. Primers included in the PCR were 60 Vbeta and 13 Jbeta primers. Sequenced by immunoSEQ multiplex PCR; TCRdb stores in-frame clones only, minus some. The sample yields about 89,000 clones, over 60% seen once. Whole-study results and caveats: A few of the chains that were CMV-associated were confirmed in vitro to be specific for CMV antigens.

Specimen: PBMCs. This clonotype was obtained from a man aged 25 to 40 in good health and CMV-seronegative.

For the CDR3, the DNA is TGCAGCTTCCAAAAGGGGGATGGCTACACCTTC. Protein product: CSFQKGDGYTF. The chain employs TRBV29-1 and TRBJ1-2, with D possibly TRBD1 on 6 matching bases. Trimming shortened V by 8 bases and J by 6 bases, and 13 bases separated the two germline ends. The CDR3 has 11 amino acids. Germline CDR1 and CDR2: SQVTM and ANQGSEA.